This TCR beta chain derives from a study of breast tumors, draining lymph nodes, adjacent tissues. The lymph nodes were axillary draining lymph nodes from breast cancer patients. TCRdb passed the multiplex PCR reads through MiXCR, listing each CDR3 protein once. Among fewer than 200,000 distinct CDR3 sequences, roughly 30% were seen once, and the ten largest hold approximately 4.3%. Many counts were recorded for this clonotype. Antigen: not known. V was shortened by 3 bases and J by 8 bases, with 21 bases between the two germline ends. Germline CDR1 and CDR2: SGDLS and YYNGEE. The CDR3 has 16 residues. The study's findings and limits: That most tumor T cells come from lymph nodes remained unproven. Findings are consistent with lymph node origin and intratumoral expansion of most tumor T cells.

The sequenced material came from axillary lymph node tissue. This receptor was taken from a female donor with breast cancer. Some clones in this sample may be carry-over from other donors' samples. The chain uses TRBV9 and TRBJ2-1; D is possibly TRBD1 or TRBD2 (5 bases each). CDR3 DNA: TGTGCCAGCAGCGCGGCCCTGGGGGTCGTTGAGGATGAGCAGTTCTTC. Protein product: CASSAALGVVEDEQFF.